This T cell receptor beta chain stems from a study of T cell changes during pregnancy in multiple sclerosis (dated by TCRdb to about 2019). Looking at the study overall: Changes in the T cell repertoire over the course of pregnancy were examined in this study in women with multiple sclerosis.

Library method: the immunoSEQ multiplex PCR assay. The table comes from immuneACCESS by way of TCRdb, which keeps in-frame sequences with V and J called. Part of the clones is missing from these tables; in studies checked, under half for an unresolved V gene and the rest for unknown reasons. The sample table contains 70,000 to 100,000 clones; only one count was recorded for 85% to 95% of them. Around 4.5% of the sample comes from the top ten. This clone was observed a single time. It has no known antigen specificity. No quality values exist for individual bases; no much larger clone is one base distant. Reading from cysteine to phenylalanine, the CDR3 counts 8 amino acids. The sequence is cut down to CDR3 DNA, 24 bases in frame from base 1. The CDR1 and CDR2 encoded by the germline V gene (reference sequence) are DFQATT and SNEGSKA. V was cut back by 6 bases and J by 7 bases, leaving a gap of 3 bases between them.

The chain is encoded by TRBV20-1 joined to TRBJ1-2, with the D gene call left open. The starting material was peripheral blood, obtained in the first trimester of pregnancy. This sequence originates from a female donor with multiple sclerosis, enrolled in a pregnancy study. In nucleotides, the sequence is TGCAGTGCCGGTGGCTACACCTTC. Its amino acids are CSAGGYTF.